This TCR beta chain stems from a study of shared clonotypes between healthy human individuals. Genomic DNA per cell subset filled all wells of several immunoSEQ plates. Clones were sequenced by immunoSEQ multiplex PCR, and TCRdb holds only the in-frame ones, with some missing. The table has nearly 1 million clones, approximately 80% seen once. V shed 2 bases and J shed 8 bases, with 12 bases lying between them. The CDR3 totals 13 residues. CDR1 GTSNPN and CDR2 SVGIG come from the germline V gene (reference sequence). This rearrangement joins TRBV30 to TRBJ1-4; weak D call: TRBD1 (6 bases). Sequenced: memory CD4+ T cells sorted from blood. The subset is: CD45RA-negative fraction. The TCR originated in a man between 18 and 35 years old in good health. CDR3 in amino acids: CAWSLGAREKLFF. In DNA, the CDR3 is TGTGCCTGGAGTTTGGGGGCCCGGGAAAAACTGTTTTTT.